What follows are 28 T cell receptor beta chains derived from one specimen sequenced in a study of cytomegalovirus exposure and HLA in healthy donors. In the PCR, 60 Vbeta and 13 Jbeta primers were used. TCRdb's table, derived via immunoSEQ multiplex PCR, lists solely in-frame clones and lacks some. The data show over 130,000 clones, approximately 67% seen once. The source material was PBMCs. Source of these receptors: a woman aged 60-75 years in good health and CMV-seronegative.

The rearrangement links TRBV5-1 to TRBJ2-1; D unclear. Trimming removed 7 bases from V and 5 bases from J, with 19 bases in between. The length of the CDR3 is 15 residues. Germline CDR1 is SGHRS and CDR2 is YFSETQ. CDR3 amino acids: CASAVLGGGNNEQFF. The CDR3 coding sequence is TGCGCCAGCGCCGTTCTCGGCGGTGGAAACAATGAGCAGTTCTTC. The whole variable domain, filled in from reference TRBV5-1 and TRBJ2-1, reads KAGVTQTPRYLIKTRGQQVTLSCSPISGHRSVSWYQQTPGQGLQFLFEYFSETQRNKGNFPGRFSGRQFSNSRSEMNVSTLELGDSALYLCASAVLGGGNNEQFFGPGTRLTVL.

This clone was recorded only once. The chain joins TRBV27 to TRBJ2-7, with 10 positions matching TRBD1. Unmatched junction bases numbered 7, after V lost 2 bases and J lost 6 bases. CDR3 length: 15 amino acids. From germline, CDR1 is MNHEY and CDR2 SMNVEV (reference sequence). This CDR3 is CASSLPGTGEGEQYF. In DNA form, the CDR3 reads TGTGCCAGCAGTTTACCAGGGACAGGGGAGGGCGAGCAGTACTTC.

This chain uses TRBV19 with TRBJ2-1, with 9 bases that match TRBD2. The CDR3 totals 19 residues. The trim removed 1 base at V and 2 bases at J, leaving 12 bases unmatched. CDR1 and CDR2 from the germline V gene are LNHDA and SQIVND (reference sequence). The chain's CDR3 is CASSIVGSLAGAAYNEQFF. CDR3 DNA sequence: TGTGCCAGTAGTATAGTGGGATCCTTAGCGGGAGCGGCCTACAATGAGCAGTTCTTC.

This clone has only a few counts. This sequence joins TRBV5-4 and TRBJ2-3; D unresolved. V was cut by 0 bases and J by 4 bases, with 6 bases left in between. Germline CDR1 reads SGHNT; CDR2 reads YYREEE (reference sequence). CDR3 length: 13 residues. The CDR3 loop reads CASSLEPADTQYF. CDR3 DNA: TGTGCCAGCAGCTTGGAACCGGCAGATACGCAGTATTTT.

V usage is TRBV19 and J usage is TRBJ2-5; a possible D gene is TRBD1 (6 bases). V was trimmed by 6 bases and J by 0 bases, leaving 8 bases between them. Per the germline V gene, CDR1 is LNHDA and CDR2 is SQIVND (reference sequence). The CDR3 loop spans 13 amino acids. This CDR3 reads CASRGAHQETQYF. The CDR3 DNA reads as TGTGCCAGTAGGGGGGCCCACCAAGAGACCCAGTACTTC.

V gene TRBV7-3 combines with J gene TRBJ2-2, with no clear D. Trimming shortened V by 4 bases and J by 1 base, and 7 bases separated the two germline ends. The CDR3 consists of 14 residues. Germline V gene sequence: CDR1 SGHTA, CDR2 FQGTGA. In nucleotides, the CDR3 is TGTGCCAGCAGCTATTCAGGGAACACCGGGGAGCTGTTTTTT. It specifies CASSYSGNTGELFF. Drawing the rest from reference TRBV7-3 and TRBJ2-2, the complete variable domain is GAGVSQTPSNKVTEKGKYVELRCDPISGHTALYWYRQSLGQGPEFLIYFQGTGAADDSGLPNDRFFAVRPEGSVSTLKIQRTERGDSAVYLCASSYSGNTGELFFGEGSRLTVL.

This chain links TRBV2 with TRBJ2-5; 9 nucleotides align to TRBD2. The CDR3 runs 13 residues. Germline-derived CDR1 and CDR2 are SNHLY and FYNNEI. V trimming: 6 bases; J trimming: 12 bases; junction bases outside the gene matches: 11. The chain's CDR3 is CASRGTSRATKYF. CDR3 sequence (DNA): TGTGCCAGCAGGGGGACTAGCAGGGCCACCAAGTACTTC.

The J gene is TRBJ1-1, the V gene TRBV6-1, with D tentatively TRBD1 (5 bases). Germline loops: CDR1 MNHNS, CDR2 SASEGT. V lost 3 bases to trimming and J lost 11 bases, with 13 bases between them. This CDR3 is 12 amino acids long. The CDR3 spells CASSEGWGDAFF. DNA of the CDR3: TGTGCCAGCAGTGAGGGCTGGGGGGACGCTTTCTTT.

V and J are TRBV7-2 and TRBJ2-2, with 10 bases identical to TRBD1. V was clipped by 5 bases and J by 7 bases; unmatched bases: 13. This CDR3 has 17 amino acids. CDR1 is SGHTA and CDR2 is FQGNSA in the germline V gene. CDR3 sequence: CASSTRQGAPSLGELFF. In DNA, the CDR3 is TGTGCCAGCAGCACTCGACAGGGGGCGCCGAGTCTCGGGGAGCTGTTTTTT.

The V and J genes are TRBV5-1 and TRBJ2-1, with no clear D. Germline assignment: CDR1 SGHRS and CDR2 YFSETQ. Trimming shortened V by 6 bases and J by 0 bases, and 13 bases separated the two germline ends. The CDR3 has 15 residues. The CDR3 protein is CASTRLASSYNEQFF. Here the CDR3 DNA reads TGCGCCAGCACCCGACTGGCAAGCTCCTACAATGAGCAGTTCTTC.

This clone is a singleton in its sample. This rearrangement joins TRBV11-2 to TRBJ2-7; D is perhaps TRBD1 (6 bases). The germline V gene has CDR1 SGHAT and CDR2 FQNNGV. CDR3 length: 15 residues. Trimming pared 0 bases from V and 6 bases from J, leaving 15 bases between. CDR3 loop: CASSLEGLGAAEQYF. The CDR3 nucleotides are TGTGCCAGCAGCTTAGAGGGATTGGGGGCAGCCGAGCAGTACTTC.

This rearrangement joins TRBV7-9 to TRBJ2-1; 10 bases line up with TRBD2. Germline V gene data show CDR1 as SEHNR and CDR2 as FQNEAQ (reference sequence). The CDR3 spans 15 residues. V lost 0 bases and J lost 7; bases outside the gene matches: 3. The CDR3 nucleotides read TGTGCCAGCAGCTTAGCTAGCGGGAGGTTAAATGAGCAGTTCTTC. This sequence encodes CASSLASGRLNEQFF.

V and J are TRBV5-1 and TRBJ2-7; 8 nucleotides agree with TRBD1. CDR3 size: 14 residues. The germline V gene encodes CDR1 SGHRS and CDR2 YFSETQ. The J segment lost 4 bases and the V segment lost 1 base, leaving 4 bases of the junction unmatched. The CDR3: CASSLTDRVYEQYF. For the CDR3, the DNA is TGCGCCAGCAGCTTGACGGACAGGGTATACGAGCAGTACTTC.

The V gene is TRBV9, the J gene TRBJ2-3, with D perhaps TRBD2 (6 bases). V was shortened by 0 bases and J by 6 bases, with 8 bases between the two germline ends. The germline V gene has CDR1 SGDLS and CDR2 YYNGEE. CDR3 size: 13 residues. CDR3 region: CASSVDGGDTQYF. CDR3 DNA sequence: TGTGCCAGCAGCGTAGATGGGGGGGATACGCAGTATTTT. Together with reference TRBV9 and TRBJ2-3, the CDR3 gives the full variable domain: DSGVTQTPKHLITATGQRVTLRCSPRSGDLSVYWYQQSLDQGLQFLIQYYNGEERAKGNILERFSAQQFPDLHSELNLSSLELGDSALYFCASSVDGGDTQYFGPGTRLTVL.

This clone has just a few counts. The J gene is TRBJ2-7, the V gene TRBV5-1, with D possibly TRBD1 on 5 matching bases. CDR1 and CDR2 (germline): SGHRS, YFSETQ. V shed 0 bases and J shed 2 bases, with 12 bases lying between them. The CDR3 runs to 15 residues. CDR3 bases: TGCGCCAGCAGCTTGGAGGCCCCAGGGACCTACGAGCAGTACTTC. It codes for CASSLEAPGTYEQYF.

The chain links TRBV19 to TRBJ2-1; 7 bases fit TRBD2. The CDR3 covers 15 residues. J lost 6 bases, V lost 5 bases, and 10 bases had no gene match. In germline, CDR1 is LNHDA, CDR2 SQIVND (reference sequence). The CDR3 sequence is CASSSRLAIGNEQFF. In nucleotides, the CDR3 is TGTGCCAGTAGTTCCCGACTAGCAATAGGCAATGAGCAGTTCTTC.

The chain has TRBV6-5 and TRBJ1-1; D ambiguous. Germline assignment: CDR1 MNHEY and CDR2 SVGAGI. The CDR3 length is 13 residues. V was pared by 5 bases and J by 1 base, with 8 bases between. Written as DNA, the CDR3 is TGTGCCAGCAGTAGCCGGGGGAACACTGAAGCTTTCTTT. Its translation: CASSSRGNTEAFF.

The chain joins TRBV7-3 to TRBJ1-6; TRBD1 matches at 8 bases. Trimming removed 4 bases from V and 10 bases from J; junction bases left unmatched: 3. The germline CDR1 and CDR2 sequences are SGHTA and FQGTGA. This CDR3 region has 13 residues. In nucleotides, the CDR3 is TGTGCCAGCAGCTCCTACAGGGGGTCACCCCTCCACTTT. Translation gives CASSSYRGSPLHF.

The chain recombines TRBV6-8 with TRBJ2-4; the D gene is possibly TRBD2 (6 bases). V dropped 8 bases and J dropped 5 bases, with 19 bases sitting between them. Germline V gene sequence: CDR1 MNHGY, CDR2 SAAAGT. This CDR3 comprises 15 residues. The CDR3 bases are TGTGCCAGCGGGTTGGATGGAGGGAGCCAAAACATTCAGTACTTC. Translated: CASGLDGGSQNIQYF.

This rearrangement joins TRBV19 to TRBJ2-6; D may be TRBD2 (6 bases). This CDR3 is 18 amino acids long. V lost 6 bases and J 1 base, leaving 19 bases between the germline ends. Germline CDR1 and CDR2: LNHDA and SQIVND (reference sequence). In DNA form, the CDR3 reads TGTGCCAGTAGCCCGGGGTCGGGAGTTGTATCTGGGGCCAACGTCCTGACTTTC. This translates into CASSPGSGVVSGANVLTF.

The chain has TRBV7-6 and TRBJ1-3; possibly TRBD1 for D (5 bases). V was shortened by 0 bases and J by 0 bases, with 18 bases between the two germline ends. The germline V gene has CDR1 SGHVS and CDR2 FNYEAQ. This CDR3 region has 19 residues. This CDR3 reads CASSLAGLGQTSSGNTIYF. CDR3 sequence (DNA): TGTGCCAGCAGCTTAGCGGGTCTGGGGCAGACAAGCTCTGGAAACACCATATATTTT.

The chain uses TRBV6-5 and TRBJ1-3, with D perhaps matching TRBD1 (6 bases). This CDR3 contains 15 residues. Germline V gene sequence: CDR1 MNHEY, CDR2 SVGAGI. V gave up 11 bases and J gave up 3 bases, with 20 bases separating them. CDR3 region: CASRDRPSGGNTIYF. CDR3 bases: TGTGCCTCCCGCGACAGGCCTTCGGGTGGAAACACCATATATTTT.

This clone has more than one count but fewer than ten. J is TRBJ1-1 and V is TRBV19, with TRBD1 matching over 7 bases. Germline CDR1 is LNHDA and CDR2 is SQIVND (reference sequence). J lost 5 bases, V lost 3 bases, and 9 bases had no gene match. This CDR3 is built from 15 residues. The CDR3 DNA sequence: TGTGCCAGTAGTATGGGCATAGGGGGCTTGACTGAAGCTTTCTTT. Amino acid sequence: CASSMGIGGLTEAFF.

The CDR3 protein is CASSPPGLAKNIQYF. CDR3 in DNA: TGTGCCAGCTCACCACCGGGGCTAGCCAAAAACATTCAGTACTTC. V gene TRBV18 combines with J gene TRBJ2-4; perhaps TRBD1 as D (5 bases). CDR3 length: 15 amino acids. In germline, CDR1 is KGHSH, CDR2 LQKENI. Trimming stripped 0 bases from V and 0 bases from J, with 6 bases between.

V is TRBV27 and J is TRBJ1-2; TRBD1 matches 7 bases. CDR1 and CDR2 (germline): MNHEY, SMNVEV (reference sequence). This CDR3 is 15 amino acids long. The ends lost 2 bases at V and 7 bases at J; junction bases unmatched: 10. The CDR3 DNA sequence: TGTGCCAGCAGTTTAGGTGGCCAGGGGGGTCGTGGCTACACCTTC. Translation: CASSLGGQGGRGYTF.

This clone was seen a handful of times. The chain is built from TRBV2 and TRBJ2-1, with TRBD1 identical over 7 bases. The germline CDR1 and CDR2 sequences are SNHLY and FYNNEI. The CDR3 runs 12 residues. The ends lost 5 bases at V and 6 bases at J; junction bases unmatched: 1. CDR3 in DNA: TGTGCCAGCAGTAACAGGGGCAATGAGCAGTTCTTC. Amino acid sequence: CASSNRGNEQFF. Combining the CDR3 with reference TRBV2 and TRBJ2-1 gives the whole variable domain EPEVTQTPSHQVTQMGQEVILRCVPISNHLYFYWYRQILGQKVEFLVSFYNNEISEKSEIFDDQFSVERPDGSNFTLKIRSTKLEDSAMYFCASSNRGNEQFFGPGTRLTVL.

V usage is TRBV6-1 and J usage is TRBJ1-4; TRBD1 agrees at 7 bases. With V trimmed by 3 bases and J by 5 bases, 9 bases remained unmatched. The CDR3 consists of 16 residues. The germline V gene encodes CDR1 MNHNS and CDR2 SASEGT. The DNA of the CDR3 is TGTGCCAGCAGTGACCTACGACAGGGCACCAATGAAAAACTGTTTTTT. It translates to CASSDLRQGTNEKLFF.

This clone occurred a few times. The chain links TRBV28 to TRBJ1-2; weak D call: TRBD1 (6 bases). This CDR3 contains 12 residues. The V and J ends lost 6 bases and 7 bases respectively, with 12 bases between them. Germline V gives CDR1 MDHEN, CDR2 SYDVKM. The CDR3 sequence is CASSWGRLGYTF. CDR3 nucleotides: TGTGCCAGCAGCTGGGGGCGACTTGGCTACACCTTC.